This T cell receptor beta chain was recorded in a study of blood T cell repertoires in COVID-19. Here immunoSEQ multiplex PCR was the method, and the copy in TCRdb shows in-frame clones only, minus some. The table lists roughly 170,000 clones, around nine tenths of them singletons. CDR1 and CDR2 (germline): ENHRY, SYGVKD. The CDR3 is 14 amino acids. V was cut by 3 bases and J by 0 bases, with 8 bases left in between. Sequencing was performed on peripheral blood. This chain joins TRBV10-3 and TRBJ1-1, with no clear D. The sequence was obtained from a middle-aged man with active or convalescent COVID-19. Here the CDR3 reads CAISEQLLNTEAFF. The DNA of the CDR3 is TGTGCCATCAGTGAACAGCTGTTGAACACTGAAGCTTTCTTT.